A selection of T cell receptor beta chains follows, all from one sample in a study of regulatory dendritic cells for organ transplantation. The table came from immunoSEQ multiplex PCR; TCRdb's copy has only in-frame clones and leaves some out. The sample records over 20,000 clones, over 75% being singletons. Antigens of these TCRs are unknown. The sequencing sample was made of naive CD4+ T cells from blood cultured with regulatory dendritic cells. The receptors derive from a human donor in good health. The CDR3 runs from the conserved cysteine through the conserved F or W. D genes are given only for firm matches. Size tells how often a clone was seen (once, few, many) or the class of an expanded clone, and some rows leave it out.

J,D,size,V,DNA,CDR3
TRBJ2-7,NA,NA,TRBV14,TGTGCCAGCAGCCAAGTATTCAGGGGCGAGCAGTACTTC,CASSQVFRGEQYF
TRBJ2-1,TRBD1,few,TRBV6-5,TGTGCCAGCAGTTCCAGGACAGGGGAGTTCTTC,CASSSRTGEFF
TRBJ2-1,TRBD2,NA,TRBV4-1,TGCGCCAGCAGCCCGACTAACTTAGCGGGAGGGCCGGGTGAGCAGTTCTTC,CASSPTNLAGGPGEQFF
TRBJ1-4,NA,once,TRBV4-3,TGCGCCAGCAGCCAAGGGGTCGGTAGGGGAACTAATGAAAAACTGTTTTTT,CASSQGVGRGTNEKLFF
TRBJ2-2,NA,NA,TRBV6-4,TGTGCCAGCAGTGTTGAGGGAAGGATGCCCGGGGAGCTGTTTTTT,CASSVEGRMPGELFF
TRBJ2-1,TRBD1,NA,TRBV2,TGTGCCAGCACCGTGGAGGGACAGGGCTTCAACGAGCAGTTCTTC,CASTVEGQGFNEQFF
TRBJ1-4,TRBD1,NA,TRBV7-9,TGTGCCAGCAGCCTAGACCCCGGGACAGCCTCTAATGAAAAACTGTTTTTT,CASSLDPGTASNEKLFF
TRBJ2-5,TRBD1,NA,TRBV28,TGTGCCAGCAGTGATGACAGGGGGCGATCAGAGACCCAGTACTTC,CASSDDRGRSETQYF
TRBJ2-7,NA,NA,TRBV5-4,TGTGCCAGCAGCTTGTCGAAGCCCTACGAGCAGTACTTC,CASSLSKPYEQYF
TRBJ1-4,NA,NA,TRBV4-3,TGCGCCAGCAGCCAAGATTTAGGGGTGGGCGAAAAACTGTTTTTT,CASSQDLGVGEKLFF
TRBJ2-5,TRBD2,NA,TRBV4-2,TGTGCCAGCAGCCAAGTTACTAGCGGGAGTGGGGAAGAGACCCAGTACTTC,CASSQVTSGSGEETQYF
TRBJ2-1,TRBD1,NA,TRBV7-2,TGTGCCAGCAGCTTTTCGGGACAGAACAATGAGCAGTTCTTC,CASSFSGQNNEQFF
TRBJ2-1,NA,NA,TRBV27,TGTGCCAGCAGTTCGCCGATGAGGCTAGCGATCCCGGAGCAGTTCTTC,CASSSPMRLAIPEQFF
TRBJ1-5,TRBD1,NA,TRBV2,TGTGCCAGCAGTGAAGCACAGGGGCGGGGTTCGGGAAATCAGCCCCAGCATTTT,CASSEAQGRGSGNQPQHF
TRBJ1-5,TRBD1,once,TRBV19,TGTGCCAGCGACATAGGACAGGGTCGGTATCAGCCCCAGCATTTT,CASDIGQGRYQPQHF
TRBJ2-7,TRBD1,NA,TRBV6-6,TGTGCCAGCTTCCACCCCGGGACAGGTGCCTACGAGCAGTACTTC,CASFHPGTGAYEQYF
TRBJ1-5,TRBD1,NA,TRBV28,TGTGCCAGCAGTCCGACAGGGGACAATCAGCCCCAGCATTTT,CASSPTGDNQPQHF
TRBJ2-1,NA,few,TRBV7-6,TGTGCCAGCAGCTTAGAGCGGTGGCCGGGTGAGCAGTTCTTC,CASSLERWPGEQFF
TRBJ1-5,TRBD1,NA,TRBV6-1,TGTGCCAGCAGAGGGGACAGGGTAGGAGATCAGCCCCAGCATTTT,CASRGDRVGDQPQHF
TRBJ1-1,NA,NA,TRBV7-9,TGTGCCAGCAGCTTAGGACAGAACACTGAAGCTTTCTTT,CASSLGQNTEAFF
TRBJ2-1,NA,NA,TRBV6-1,TGTGCCAGCACCCTAGGGGGGAGCGGTTTCGATGAGCAGTTCTTC,CASTLGGSGFDEQFF
TRBJ1-2,NA,once,TRBV28,TGTGCCAGCAATACCGGGACGGTCTATGGCTACACCTTC,CASNTGTVYGYTF
TRBJ1-2,NA,few,TRBV5-4,TGTGCCAGCAGGGGGGGACTGGGACCTTATGGCTACACCTTC,CASRGGLGPYGYTF
TRBJ1-1,NA,NA,TRBV18,TGTGCCAGCTCACCACTGTTGGAGGTTGAGAACACTGAAGCTTTCTTT,CASSPLLEVENTEAFF
TRBJ1-1,NA,NA,TRBV2,TGTGCCAGCAAGCGGGGCGGGACTGAAGCTTTCTTT,CASKRGGTEAFF
TRBJ1-1,NA,NA,TRBV19,TGTGCCAGTGGCCACAGGACAGAAGCTTTCTTT,CASGHRTEAFF
TRBJ2-1,NA,NA,TRBV7-2,TGTGCCAGCAGCTTATCCGGGGTCTCCTACAATGAGCAGTTCTTC,CASSLSGVSYNEQFF
TRBJ2-1,TRBD2,NA,TRBV4-1,TGCGCCAGCAGCCAAGGGGTAGCGGGGGGGCTAAATGAGCAGTTCTTC,CASSQGVAGGLNEQFF
TRBJ2-3,TRBD2,NA,TRBV7-3,TGTGCCAGCAGCCCCCGAAGCGGGGGAGGCCCAGATACGCAGTATTTT,CASSPRSGGGPDTQYF
TRBJ1-2,NA,NA,TRBV28,TGTGCCAGCAGTTACGGAGGACAGAGTAATGGCTACACCTTC,CASSYGGQSNGYTF
TRBJ1-4,TRBD1,NA,TRBV12-5,TGTGCTAGTGGTTTGGTACTGGGGACAGGAGTTGAAAAACTGTTTTTT,CASGLVLGTGVEKLFF
TRBJ1-2,NA,NA,TRBV6-5,TGTGCCAGCAGTTTAGAACGGATCTATGGCTACACCTTC,CASSLERIYGYTF
TRBJ2-7,TRBD1,NA,TRBV19,TGTGCCAGTAGCAAACGCGGACAGGGGCCCTACCTCTCTGCCTACGAGCAGTACTTC,CASSKRGQGPYLSAYEQYF
TRBJ2-1,NA,NA,TRBV30,TGTGCCTGGAGTCGCGGCCAGCGGACCTACAATGAGCAGTTCTTC,CAWSRGQRTYNEQFF
TRBJ1-1,TRBD1,NA,TRBV30,TGTGCCTGGAGGGACAGGAGCAACACTGAAGCTTTCTTT,CAWRDRSNTEAFF
TRBJ1-3,NA,NA,TRBV7-9,TGTGCCAGCAGTCGGATTAGCACTGTCTCTGGAAACACCATATATTTT,CASSRISTVSGNTIYF
TRBJ2-1,NA,NA,TRBV7-9,TGTGCCAGCAGACCAAATATATACGAGGGAAGCTCCTACAATGAGCAGTTCTTC,CASRPNIYEGSSYNEQFF
TRBJ1-5,NA,few,TRBV6-1,TGTGCCAGCAGTGAATCGGGGGCCCAGCATTTT,CASSESGAQHF
TRBJ1-1,NA,once,TRBV25-1,TGTGCCAGCAGTGAACGGAATGAAGCTTTCTTT,CASSERNEAFF
TRBJ2-3,TRBD2,NA,TRBV27,TGTGCCAGCAGTACCGCCTCAAGCGTGACTAGCGGGAGAGTCACAGATACGCAGTATTTT,CASSTASSVTSGRVTDTQYF
TRBJ2-7,NA,NA,TRBV23-1,TGCGCCAGCAGTCGGAGGGTTGAGACCTACGAGCAGTACTTC,CASSRRVETYEQYF
TRBJ2-1,TRBD2,NA,TRBV4-2,TGTGCCAGCAGCCAAGTAGGAGCGGGGGGGAGCTCCTACAATGAGCAGTTCTTC,CASSQVGAGGSSYNEQFF
TRBJ2-1,TRBD2,NA,TRBV7-9,TGTGCCAGCAGCTCCAAACTAGCGTCTGAGCAGTTCTTC,CASSSKLASEQFF
TRBJ2-5,TRBD1,NA,TRBV10-3,TGTGCCATCAGTTCGGGACAGGGGGCTTCGGAGACCCAGTACTTC,CAISSGQGASETQYF
TRBJ2-1,NA,NA,TRBV2,TGTGCCAGCAGTGAAGGAGCAGGTGGCCAGGGAAAAACCTACAATGAGCAGTTCTTC,CASSEGAGGQGKTYNEQFF